This T cell receptor (beta chain) was documented in a study of cytomegalovirus exposure and HLA in healthy donors. In the PCR, 60 Vbeta and 13 Jbeta primers were used. Produced via immunoSEQ multiplex PCR; TCRdb's table is partial and in-frame only. The sample records roughly 130,000 clones, about 73% being singletons. Unmatched junction bases numbered 5, after V lost 3 bases and J lost 3 bases. Germline-derived CDR1 and CDR2 are KGHSH and LQKENI. The CDR3 totals 15 residues. This clone occurred a few times. Sequences were obtained from PBMCs. V is TRBV18 and J is TRBJ2-7; 10 positions agree with TRBD1. This clonotype was obtained from a woman between 45 and 60 years old in good health and CMV-seropositive. Written as DNA, the CDR3 is TGTGCCAGCTCACCCGGGACAGGGGTTCTCTACGAGCAGTACTTC. Its protein is CASSPGTGVLYEQYF.